What follows are 23 T cell receptor beta chains derived from one specimen sequenced in a study of T-cell reconstitution after alpha-beta-depleted transplantation in children. Unique molecular identifiers were used to barcode this TCRbeta library. TCRdb re-called the PCR reads through MiXCR, storing one row per CDR3 protein. The sample consists of 780,000 or so distinct CDR3 sequences, 15% to 20% of them appearing once. The source was PBMCs, mostly from graft donor cells, collected 360 days after TCRalphabeta/CD19-depleted stem cell transplant. These receptors all stem from a male patient younger than 18 who had a stem cell transplant for acute lymphoblastic leukemia, so the T cells may come from the graft donor.

The chain carries TRBV20-1 and TRBJ2-1; weak D call: TRBD2 (5 bases). The germline V and J ends were trimmed by 3 bases and 4 bases, with 10 bases remaining between them. The CDR3 length is 13 residues. Germline-derived CDR1 and CDR2 are DFQATT and SNEGSKA (reference sequence). CDR3 loop: CSARTTRYNEQFF. The CDR3 region has the DNA TGCAGTGCTAGGACAACTAGGTACAATGAGCAGTTCTTC.

This clonotype was seen a handful of times. Here the CDR3 reads CASSPSLGQGKAEAFF. CDR3 coding DNA: TGTGCCAGCAGCCCCTCTCTGGGACAGGGGAAGGCTGAAGCTTTCTTT. This chain connects TRBV6-1 to TRBJ1-1; the match to TRBD1 covers 10 bases. V lost 6 bases, J lost 6 bases, and 13 bases stayed unmatched. This CDR3 comprises 16 residues. Germline-derived CDR1 and CDR2 are MNHNS and SASEGT.

The CDR3 coding sequence is TGCAGCGTTGAAGGGGGCGCTTGGGGAGGTGGTTTCTTT. Translating gives CSVEGGAWGGGFF. This chain links TRBV29-1 with TRBJ1-1, with D perhaps TRBD1 (5 bases). The CDR3 spans 13 residues. From germline, CDR1 is SQVTM and CDR2 ANQGSEA. V was shortened by 1 base and J by 13 bases, with 19 bases between the two germline ends.

The chain has TRBV10-3 and TRBJ2-3; 14 nucleotides align to TRBD2. Germline loops: CDR1 ENHRY, CDR2 SYGVKD. The V and J ends lost 2 bases and 5 bases, in that order; junction bases with no gene match: 0. The CDR3 runs to 15 residues. CDR3 region: CAISEGLAGGDTQYF. For the CDR3, the DNA is TGTGCCATCAGTGAGGGACTAGCGGGAGGAGATACGCAGTATTTT.

In the case of this clonotype: A much larger clone differs from this one at a single base, so this may be a read error. This sequence joins TRBV2 and TRBJ2-1, with a possible D match to TRBD2 (5 bases). Looked up from germline, CDR1 is SNHLY and CDR2 is FYNNEI. The CDR3 has 19 amino acids. V lost 8 bases and J lost 5, with 31 bases in between. The CDR3 reads CASCSGNLLGARGDNEQFF. The CDR3 DNA follows: TGTGCCAGCTGTTCCGGGAATCTTCTAGGAGCACGAGGAGACAATGAGCAGTTCTTC.

The gene calls are TRBV20-1 and TRBJ2-6; a possible D gene is TRBD2 (5 bases). Per germline, CDR1 DFQATT and CDR2 SNEGSKA (reference sequence). Trimming pared 3 bases from V and 3 bases from J, leaving 12 bases between. This CDR3 has 15 residues. CDR3 residues: CSASAGWDGANVLTF. In DNA, the CDR3 is TGCAGTGCTAGTGCGGGTTGGGATGGGGCCAACGTCCTGACTTTC.

The chain carries TRBV15 and TRBJ1-2; the D is unclear. Germline CDR1 and CDR2: LNHNV and YYDKDF (reference sequence). The CDR3 runs 15 residues. Trimming stripped 0 bases from V and 4 bases from J, with 12 bases between. The CDR3 region is CATSRERGISYGYTF. In nucleotides, the CDR3 is TGTGCCACCAGCAGAGAACGAGGGATCTCCTATGGCTACACCTTC.

A few counts support this clonotype. The rearrangement joins TRBV5-5 to TRBJ2-1; 10 bases map to TRBD1. This CDR3 comprises 15 residues. In germline, CDR1 is SGHKS, CDR2 YYEKEE (reference sequence). V lost 4 bases and J lost 8; bases outside the gene matches: 9. The CDR3 DNA follows: TGTGCCAGCAGCCCCGAGTGGGACAGGGGTTATGAGCAGTTCTTC. This gives the protein CASSPEWDRGYEQFF.

This clonotype has only a few counts. A read error may explain this, as a much larger clone is one base away. The chain is built from TRBV5-1 and TRBJ2-2, with no clear D. Germline CDR1 and CDR2: SGHRS and YFSETQ. V lost 0 bases to trimming and J lost 1 base, with 4 bases between them. The CDR3 consists of 14 residues. The CDR3 DNA sequence: TGCGCCAGCAGCTTGGAGCAGAACACCGGGGAGCTGTTTTTT. This gives the protein CASSLEQNTGELFF.

This clonotype was picked up many times. The rearrangement links TRBV12-3 or TRBV12-4 to TRBJ2-3; D gene uncertain. Deletions cut 3 bases from V and 1 base from J, with 11 bases between. The CDR3 extends over 15 amino acids. The CDR3 spells CASSFWDSGTDTQYF. In DNA form, the CDR3 reads TGTGCCAGCAGTTTTTGGGATTCAGGCACAGATACGCAGTATTTT.

In this sample, this clonotype turned up many times. The chain recombines TRBV5-1 with TRBJ2-2; D remains unclear. CDR1 is SGHRS and CDR2 is YFSETQ in the germline V gene. The V end was cut by 0 bases, the J end by 7 bases, with 7 bases between. CDR3 length equals 13 residues. The CDR3 reads CASSLGVFGELFF. CDR3 sequence (DNA): TGCGCCAGCAGCTTGGGAGTTTTCGGGGAGCTGTTTTTT. Together with reference TRBV5-1 and TRBJ2-2, the CDR3 gives the full variable domain: KAGVTQTPRYLIKTRGQQVTLSCSPISGHRSVSWYQQTPGQGLQFLFEYFSETQRNKGNFPGRFSGRQFSNSRSEMNVSTLELGDSALYLCASSLGVFGELFFGEGSRLTVL.

This clonotype was observed a few times. This chain connects TRBV5-5 to TRBJ2-4; 7 positions agree with TRBD1. V shed 3 bases, J shed 0 bases, and the junction held 12 bases outside the gene matches. The CDR3 spans 18 residues. Germline V gene data show CDR1 as SGHKS and CDR2 as YYEKEE (reference sequence). The CDR3 region is CASSYARPTGLAKNIQYF. CDR3 DNA sequence: TGTGCCAGCAGCTACGCTAGACCGACAGGGCTAGCCAAAAACATTCAGTACTTC.

This clonotype was observed a handful of times. The chain combines TRBV29-1 with TRBJ1-1; D gene unclear. Trimming shortened V by 7 bases and J by 1 base, and 7 bases separated the two germline ends. This CDR3 contains 11 residues. Germline CDR1 SQVTM, CDR2 ANQGSEA. In nucleotides, the CDR3 is TGCAGCGCTCAGGAGAACACTGAAGCTTTCTTT. Its translation: CSAQENTEAFF.

This clonotype was recorded at least ten times. This rearrangement joins TRBV4-1 to TRBJ2-3; 10 positions agree with TRBD1. CDR3 length equals 16 residues. The junction had 9 bases not matched to a gene; V was cut back by 4 bases and J by 5 bases. Germline V gives CDR1 MGHRA, CDR2 YSYEKL. CDR3 nucleotide sequence: TGCGCCAGCAGCCGTCCGGGACAGGGGATAAGAGATACGCAGTATTTT. This encodes CASSRPGQGIRDTQYF.

The table lists this clonotype with a few counts. This chain uses TRBV18 with TRBJ2-5, with TRBD2 identical over 12 bases. The CDR3 consists of 18 residues. Germline assignment: CDR1 KGHSH and CDR2 LQKENI. The ends lost 0 bases at V and 2 bases at J; junction bases unmatched: 7. The CDR3 loop reads CASSPPGLAGPPQETQYF. CDR3 in DNA: TGTGCCAGCTCACCACCGGGACTAGCGGGTCCTCCGCAAGAGACCCAGTACTTC.

This clonotype was counted only a few times. This chain connects TRBV5-1 to TRBJ2-4; 8 nucleotides line up with TRBD2. This CDR3 comprises 17 residues. V shed 0 bases, J shed 0 bases, and the junction held 5 bases outside the gene matches. Germline-derived CDR1 and CDR2 are SGHRS and YFSETQ. The CDR3, as DNA: TGCGCCAGCAGCTTGGCCCGTCTAGCGGGAGCCAAAAACATTCAGTACTTC. Encoded protein: CASSLARLAGAKNIQYF.

The chain is built from TRBV5-1 and TRBJ2-1; D is undetermined. Looked up from germline, CDR1 is SGHRS and CDR2 is YFSETQ. V shed 3 bases and J shed 7 bases, with 8 bases lying between them. There are 12 residues in the CDR3. CDR3 residues: CASSSQKNEQFF. The CDR3 DNA follows: TGCGCCAGCAGCTCTCAGAAGAATGAGCAGTTCTTC.

At least ten counts were recorded for this clonotype. V gene TRBV12-3 or TRBV12-4 combines with J gene TRBJ2-1; D might be TRBD2 (5 bases). V lost 7 bases and J lost 9, with 22 bases in between. CDR3 size: 15 residues. Here the CDR3 reads CASTVDGLGNFEQFF. The CDR3 DNA sequence: TGTGCCAGCACCGTAGACGGGCTCGGGAACTTTGAGCAGTTCTTC.

V gene TRBV19 combines with J gene TRBJ1-5, with TRBD1 as a possible D gene (6 bases). V lost 3 bases and J 7 bases, leaving 16 bases between the germline ends. Germline CDR1 is LNHDA and CDR2 is SQIVND (reference sequence). This CDR3 spans 15 amino acids. CDR3 sequence: CASSIVPGAGQPQHF. The CDR3 DNA reads TGTGCCAGTAGTATTGTGCCGGGGGCGGGGCAGCCCCAGCATTTT.

At least ten counts were recorded for this clonotype. This sequence joins TRBV19 and TRBJ1-1, with D hard to call. The CDR3 has 13 amino acids. Trimming cost V 3 bases and J 1 base, with 6 bases left between them. Germline CDR1 is LNHDA and CDR2 is SQIVND (reference sequence). This chain's CDR3 is CASSIRENTEAFF. The CDR3 DNA reads as TGTGCCAGTAGTATTAGGGAGAACACTGAAGCTTTCTTT.

In its sample, this clonotype was seen a few times. The rearrangement uses TRBV4-1 and TRBJ1-1, with 7 bases that match TRBD1. CDR3 size: 14 residues. Germline V CDR1 and CDR2: MGHRA, YSYEKL. With 0 bases clipped from V and 3 bases from J, the junction kept 1 base outside the gene matches. CDR3 nucleotide sequence: TGCGCCAGCAGCCAAGAGGACAGGTACACTGAAGCTTTCTTT. It yields the protein CASSQEDRYTEAFF.

This clonotype occurred a few times. This sequence joins TRBV29-1 and TRBJ2-2; no clear D gene. From germline, CDR1 is SQVTM and CDR2 ANQGSEA. Trimming took off 0 bases at V and 5 bases at J, with 7 bases between the two ends. This CDR3 is 13 amino acids long. The chain's CDR3 is CSVEDYVTGELFF. CDR3 sequence (DNA): TGCAGCGTTGAAGATTATGTGACCGGGGAGCTGTTTTTT.

The CDR3 DNA is TGTGCCAGTAGTAGCCGACTAGCGGGAGAGTTTGGGGAGACCCAGTACTTC. The encoded protein is CASSSRLAGEFGETQYF. The J gene is TRBJ2-5, the V gene TRBV19, with TRBD2 matching over 12 bases. The CDR3 spans 17 residues. V lost 4 bases to trimming and J lost 5 bases; unmatched junction nucleotides: 11. Germline values: CDR1 LNHDA, CDR2 SQIVND (reference sequence).